This T cell receptor (beta chain) is from a study of technical replicates of blood from a few donors. TCRdb keeps only in-frame clones here, not all; method: immunoSEQ multiplex PCR. The sample carries about 93,000 clones, around 95% recorded once. Germline V gene sequence: CDR1 SQVTM, CDR2 ANQGSEA. This CDR3 is built from 15 residues. Losses at the gene ends were 0 bases for V and 5 bases for J; bases not matched to a gene: 8. The specimen was T cells isolated from PBMCs. The V gene is TRBV29-1, the J gene TRBJ2-5; 8 nucleotides match TRBD2. This receptor was obtained from a human donor in good health. CDR3 coding DNA: TGCAGCGTTGAAGATCGGGAGGGGGGGTTGGAGACCCAGTACTTC. It yields the protein CSVEDREGGLETQYF.